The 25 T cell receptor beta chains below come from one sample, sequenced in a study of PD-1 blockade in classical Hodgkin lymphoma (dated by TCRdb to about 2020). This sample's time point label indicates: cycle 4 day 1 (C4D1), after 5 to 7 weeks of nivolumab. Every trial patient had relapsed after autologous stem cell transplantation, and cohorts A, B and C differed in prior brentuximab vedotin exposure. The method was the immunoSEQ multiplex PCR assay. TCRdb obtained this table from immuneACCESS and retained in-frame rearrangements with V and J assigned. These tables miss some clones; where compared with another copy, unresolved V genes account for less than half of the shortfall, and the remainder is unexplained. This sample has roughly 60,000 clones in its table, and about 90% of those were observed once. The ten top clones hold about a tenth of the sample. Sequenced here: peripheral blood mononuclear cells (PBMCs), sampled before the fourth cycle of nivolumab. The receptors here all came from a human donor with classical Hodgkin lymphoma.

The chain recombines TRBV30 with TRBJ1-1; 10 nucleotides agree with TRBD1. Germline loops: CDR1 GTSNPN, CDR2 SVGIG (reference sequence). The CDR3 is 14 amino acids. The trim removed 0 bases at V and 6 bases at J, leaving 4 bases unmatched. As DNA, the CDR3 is TGTGCCTGGAGTGTACTGGGACAGGGGCCTGAAGCTTTCTTT. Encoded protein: CAWSVLGQGPEAFF. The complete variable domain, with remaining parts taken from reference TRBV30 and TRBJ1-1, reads SQTIHQWPATLVQPVGSPLSLECTVEGTSNPNLYWYRQAAGRGLQLLFYSVGIGQISSEVPQNLSASRPQDRQFILSSKKLLLSDSGFYLCAWSVLGQGPEAFFGQGTRLTVV.

The CDR3 nucleotides are TGCGCCAGCAGTGAGGAGGGACTCGGCACAGATACGCAGTATTTT. Residues: CASSEEGLGTDTQYF. The rearrangement joins TRBV10-2 to TRBJ2-3; D is perhaps TRBD2 (6 bases). Trimming left V 2 bases short and J 1 base short, with 10 bases between. This CDR3 contains 15 residues. CDR1 and CDR2 from the germline V gene are WSHSY and SAAADI.

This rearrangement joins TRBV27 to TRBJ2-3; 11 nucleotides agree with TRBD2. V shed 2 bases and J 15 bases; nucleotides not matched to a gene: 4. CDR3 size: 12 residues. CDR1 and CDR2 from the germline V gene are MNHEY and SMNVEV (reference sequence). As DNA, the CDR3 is TGTGCCAGCAGTTTAGGGACTAGCGGCTTTTATTTT. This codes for CASSLGTSGFYF.

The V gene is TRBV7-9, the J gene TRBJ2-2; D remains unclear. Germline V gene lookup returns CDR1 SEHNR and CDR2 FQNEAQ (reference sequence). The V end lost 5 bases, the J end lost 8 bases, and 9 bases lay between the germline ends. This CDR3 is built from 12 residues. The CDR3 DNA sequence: TGTGCCAGCAGCCCGACGGCGGGGGAGCTGTTTTTT. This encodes CASSPTAGELFF.

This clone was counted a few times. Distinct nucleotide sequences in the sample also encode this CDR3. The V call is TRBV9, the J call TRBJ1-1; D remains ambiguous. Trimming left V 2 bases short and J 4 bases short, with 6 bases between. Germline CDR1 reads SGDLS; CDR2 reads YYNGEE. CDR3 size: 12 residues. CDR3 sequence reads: CASSVGGTEAFF. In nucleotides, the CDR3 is TGTGCCAGCAGCGTGGGAGGCACTGAAGCTTTCTTT.

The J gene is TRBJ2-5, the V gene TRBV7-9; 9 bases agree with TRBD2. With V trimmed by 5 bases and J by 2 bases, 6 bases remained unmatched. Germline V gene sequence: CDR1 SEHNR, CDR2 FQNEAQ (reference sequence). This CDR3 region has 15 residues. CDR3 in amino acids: CASSLRLAVQETQYF. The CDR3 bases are TGTGCCAGCAGCCTTCGACTAGCGGTACAAGAGACCCAGTACTTC. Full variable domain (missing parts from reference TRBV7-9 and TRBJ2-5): DTGVSQNPRHKITKRGQNVTFRCDPISEHNRLYWYRQTLGQGPEFLTYFQNEAQLEKSRLLSDRFSAERPKGSFSTLEIQRTEQGDSAMYLCASSLRLAVQETQYFGPGTRLLVL.

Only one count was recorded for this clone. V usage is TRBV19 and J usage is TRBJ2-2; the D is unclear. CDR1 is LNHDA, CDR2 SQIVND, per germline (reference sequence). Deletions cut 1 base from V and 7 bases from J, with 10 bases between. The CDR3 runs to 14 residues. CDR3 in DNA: TGTGCCAGTAGTATAGGTGTTGGTGGCGGGGAGCTGTTTTTT. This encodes CASSIGVGGGELFF.

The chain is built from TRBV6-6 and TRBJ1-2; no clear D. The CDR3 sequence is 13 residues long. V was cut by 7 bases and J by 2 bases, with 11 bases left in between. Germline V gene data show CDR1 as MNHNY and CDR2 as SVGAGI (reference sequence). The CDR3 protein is CASNPGMNYGYTF. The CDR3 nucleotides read TGTGCCAGCAATCCGGGGATGAACTATGGCTACACCTTC.

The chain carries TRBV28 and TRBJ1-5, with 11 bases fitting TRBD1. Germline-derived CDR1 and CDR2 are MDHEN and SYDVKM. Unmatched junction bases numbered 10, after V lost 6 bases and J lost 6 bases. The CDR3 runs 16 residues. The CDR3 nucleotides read TGTGCCAGCAGCCAAATCCTTGGGACAGGGGGTCAGCCCCAGCATTTT. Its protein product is CASSQILGTGGQPQHF.

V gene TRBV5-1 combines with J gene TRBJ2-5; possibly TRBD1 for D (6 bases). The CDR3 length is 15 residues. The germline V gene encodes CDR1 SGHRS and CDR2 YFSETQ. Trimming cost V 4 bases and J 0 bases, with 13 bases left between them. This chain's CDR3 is CASSPGQAYQETQYF. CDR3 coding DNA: TGCGCCAGCAGCCCGGGACAAGCGTACCAAGAGACCCAGTACTTC. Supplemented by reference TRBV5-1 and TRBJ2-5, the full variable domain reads KAGVTQTPRYLIKTRGQQVTLSCSPISGHRSVSWYQQTPGQGLQFLFEYFSETQRNKGNFPGRFSGRQFSNSRSEMNVSTLELGDSALYLCASSPGQAYQETQYFGPGTRLLVL.

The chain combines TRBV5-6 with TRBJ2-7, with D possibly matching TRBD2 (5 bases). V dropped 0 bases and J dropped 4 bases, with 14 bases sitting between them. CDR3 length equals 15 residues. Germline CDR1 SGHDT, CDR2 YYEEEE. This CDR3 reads CASSLAEGIAYEQYF. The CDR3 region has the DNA TGTGCCAGCAGCTTGGCCGAGGGTATCGCGTACGAGCAGTACTTC.

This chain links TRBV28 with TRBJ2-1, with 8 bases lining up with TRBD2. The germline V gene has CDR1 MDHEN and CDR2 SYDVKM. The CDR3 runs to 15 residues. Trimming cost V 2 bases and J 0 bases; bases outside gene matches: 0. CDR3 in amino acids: CASSLAGGSYNEQFF. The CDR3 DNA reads TGTGCCAGCAGTTTAGCGGGGGGCTCCTACAATGAGCAGTTCTTC. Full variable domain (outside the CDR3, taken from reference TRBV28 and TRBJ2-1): DVKVTQSSRYLVKRTGEKVFLECVQDMDHENMFWYRQDPGLGLRLIYFSYDVKMKEKGDIPEGYSVSREKKERFSLILESASTNQTSMYLCASSLAGGSYNEQFFGPGTRLTVL.

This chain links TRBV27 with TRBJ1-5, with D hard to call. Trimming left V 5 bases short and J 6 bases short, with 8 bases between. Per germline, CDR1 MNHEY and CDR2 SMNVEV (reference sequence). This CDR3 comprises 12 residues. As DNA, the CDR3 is TGTGCCAGCAGTCGCCCGGCTCAGCCCCAGCATTTT. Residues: CASSRPAQPQHF.

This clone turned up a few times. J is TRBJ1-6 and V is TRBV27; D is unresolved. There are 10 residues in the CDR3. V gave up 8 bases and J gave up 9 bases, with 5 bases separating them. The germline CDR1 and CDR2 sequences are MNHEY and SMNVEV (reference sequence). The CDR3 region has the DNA TGTGCCAGCGGAATTTCACCCCTCCACTTT. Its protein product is CASGISPLHF.

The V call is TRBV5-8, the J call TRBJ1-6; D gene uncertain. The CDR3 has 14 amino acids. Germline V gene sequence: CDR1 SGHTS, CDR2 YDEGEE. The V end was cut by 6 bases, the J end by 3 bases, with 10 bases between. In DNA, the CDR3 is TGTGCCAGCAACACACTGCACTATAATTCACCCCTCCACTTT. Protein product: CASNTLHYNSPLHF.

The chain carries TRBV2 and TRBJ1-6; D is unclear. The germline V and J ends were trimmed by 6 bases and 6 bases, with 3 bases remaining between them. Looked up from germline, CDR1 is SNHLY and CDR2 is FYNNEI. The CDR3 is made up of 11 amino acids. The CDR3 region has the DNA TGTGCCAGCAGAATTAATTCACCCCTCCACTTT. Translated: CASRINSPLHF. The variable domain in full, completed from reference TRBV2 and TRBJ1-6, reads EPEVTQTPSHQVTQMGQEVILRCVPISNHLYFYWYRQILGQKVEFLVSFYNNEISEKSEIFDDQFSVERPDGSNFTLKIRSTKLEDSAMYFCASRINSPLHFGNGTRLTVT.

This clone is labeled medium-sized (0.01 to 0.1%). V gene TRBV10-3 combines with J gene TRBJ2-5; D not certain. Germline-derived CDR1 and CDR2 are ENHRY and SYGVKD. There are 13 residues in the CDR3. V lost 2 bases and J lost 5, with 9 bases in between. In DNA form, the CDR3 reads TGTGCCATCAGTGAGATGGTAGAGGAGACCCAGTACTTC. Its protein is CAISEMVEETQYF.

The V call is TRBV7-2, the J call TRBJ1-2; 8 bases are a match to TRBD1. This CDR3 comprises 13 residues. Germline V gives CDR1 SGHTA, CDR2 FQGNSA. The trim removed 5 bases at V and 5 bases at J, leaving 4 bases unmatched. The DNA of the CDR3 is TGTGCCAGCAGCCGGACAGGGAATTATGGCTACACCTTC. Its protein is CASSRTGNYGYTF.

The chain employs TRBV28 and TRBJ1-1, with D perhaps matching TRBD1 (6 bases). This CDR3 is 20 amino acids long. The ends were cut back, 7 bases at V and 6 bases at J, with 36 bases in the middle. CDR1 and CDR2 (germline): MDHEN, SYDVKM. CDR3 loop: CASTLRLSGWGAINRAEAFF. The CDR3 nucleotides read TGTGCCAGCACCCTCAGGTTAAGTGGATGGGGGGCTATAAACCGCGCTGAAGCTTTCTTT.

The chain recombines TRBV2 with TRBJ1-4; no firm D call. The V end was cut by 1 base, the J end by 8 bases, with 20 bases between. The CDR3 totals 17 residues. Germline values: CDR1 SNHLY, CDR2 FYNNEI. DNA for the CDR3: TGTGCCAGCAGTGAAGTTGAGAGGGCAATAATATGGGAAAAACTGTTTTTT. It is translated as CASSEVERAIIWEKLFF.

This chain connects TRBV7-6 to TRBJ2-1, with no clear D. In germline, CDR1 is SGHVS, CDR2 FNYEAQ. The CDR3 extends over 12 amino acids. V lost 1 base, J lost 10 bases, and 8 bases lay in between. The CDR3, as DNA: TGTGCCAGCAGCTTAGGTTACGGGGAGCAGTTCTTC. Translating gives CASSLGYGEQFF.

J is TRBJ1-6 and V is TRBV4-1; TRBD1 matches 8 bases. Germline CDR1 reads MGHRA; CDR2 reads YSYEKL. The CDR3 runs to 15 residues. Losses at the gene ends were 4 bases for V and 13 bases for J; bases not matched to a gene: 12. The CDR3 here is CASSPQGASPVPLHF. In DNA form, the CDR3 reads TGCGCCAGCAGCCCCCAGGGGGCGAGCCCAGTCCCCCTCCACTTT.

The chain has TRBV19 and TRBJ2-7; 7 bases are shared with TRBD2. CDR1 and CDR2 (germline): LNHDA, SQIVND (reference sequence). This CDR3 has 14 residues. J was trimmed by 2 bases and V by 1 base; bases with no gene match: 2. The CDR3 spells CASSIGRGAYEQYF. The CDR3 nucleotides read TGTGCCAGTAGTATAGGACGGGGGGCCTACGAGCAGTACTTC.

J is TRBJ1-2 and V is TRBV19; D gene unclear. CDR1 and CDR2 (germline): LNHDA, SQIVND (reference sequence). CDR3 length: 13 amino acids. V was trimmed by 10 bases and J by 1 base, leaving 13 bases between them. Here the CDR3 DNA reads TGTGCCAACGACACATACGGTAACTATGGCTACACCTTC. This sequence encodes CANDTYGNYGYTF. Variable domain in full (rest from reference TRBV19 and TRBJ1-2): DGGITQSPKYLFRKEGQNVTLSCEQNLNHDAMYWYRQDPGQGLRLIYYSQIVNDFQKGDIAEGYSVSREKKESFPLTVTSAQKNPTAFYLCANDTYGNYGYTFGSGTRLTVV.

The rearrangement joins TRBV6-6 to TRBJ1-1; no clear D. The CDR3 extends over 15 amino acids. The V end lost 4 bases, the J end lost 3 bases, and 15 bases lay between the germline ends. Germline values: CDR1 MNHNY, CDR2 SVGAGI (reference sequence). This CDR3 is CASSSDRHGDTEAFF. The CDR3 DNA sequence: TGTGCCAGCAGTTCGGACCGCCATGGTGACACTGAAGCTTTCTTT.